Presented here are 14 T cell receptor beta chains from one specimen sequenced in a study of blood T cell repertoires in COVID-19. Using immunoSEQ multiplex PCR, the repertoire was profiled, and TCRdb retains in-frame clones only, with some absent. The repertoire holds roughly 400,000 clones, with more than 70% as singletons. Sequencing input: peripheral blood. These receptors were taken from a woman aged 55-70 years with COVID-19, enrolled during active disease.

CDR3 DNA sequence: TGCGCCAGCAGGGGGGACAGAACCTACGAGCAGTACTTC. Amino acid sequence: CASRGDRTYEQYF. The chain couples TRBV5-1 to TRBJ2-7, with 7 positions matching TRBD1. Unmatched junction bases numbered 4, after V lost 5 bases and J lost 2 bases. CDR1 is SGHRS, CDR2 YFSETQ, per germline. This CDR3 is built from 13 residues.

The chain combines TRBV9 with TRBJ1-4; TRBD1 matches at 7 bases. With V trimmed by 3 bases and J by 3 bases, 5 bases remained unmatched. Looked up from germline, CDR1 is SGDLS and CDR2 is YYNGEE. This CDR3 region has 15 residues. The CDR3 here is CASSETGQANEKLFF. The CDR3 DNA sequence: TGTGCCAGCAGCGAGACAGGGCAAGCTAATGAAAAACTGTTTTTT.

The chain joins TRBV30 to TRBJ1-5; the D is unclear. Trimming removed 1 base at V and 6 bases at J, with 10 bases between. The CDR3 contains 13 residues. Germline lookup yields CDR1 GTSNPN and CDR2 SVGIG (reference sequence). Here the CDR3 reads CAWSEEGGQPQHF. The CDR3 nucleotides are TGTGCCTGGAGTGAAGAGGGCGGTCAGCCCCAGCATTTT. The full variable domain, with the rest looked up from reference TRBV30 and TRBJ1-5, is SQTIHQWPATLVQPVGSPLSLECTVEGTSNPNLYWYRQAAGRGLQLLFYSVGIGQISSEVPQNLSASRPQDRQFILSSKKLLLSDSGFYLCAWSEEGGQPQHFGDGTRLSIL.

The J gene is TRBJ1-5, the V gene TRBV12-3 or TRBV12-4, with unresolved D. CDR3 length: 13 residues. The V gene lost 1 base and the J gene lost 7 bases, with 8 bases spanning the gap. The CDR3 nucleotides read TGTGCCAGCAGTTTAGAACAGAAGCAGCCCCAGCATTTT. It codes for CASSLEQKQPQHF.

This chain connects TRBV28 to TRBJ1-5, with 10 nucleotides matching TRBD1. The CDR3 is made up of 15 amino acids. Germline V gene sequence: CDR1 MDHEN, CDR2 SYDVKM. V lost 8 bases to trimming and J lost 3 bases; unmatched junction nucleotides: 7. The CDR3 coding sequence is TGTGCCAGCCACAGACAGGGGGCGTCCAATCAGCCCCAGCATTTT. It codes for CASHRQGASNQPQHF.

This clone was seen only once. The chain is built from TRBV6-5 and TRBJ2-2, with D perhaps matching TRBD1 (5 bases). The length of the CDR3 is 15 residues. V was cut by 2 bases and J by 5 bases, with 12 bases left in between. CDR1 is MNHEY, CDR2 SVGAGI, per germline. CDR3 residues: CASSYLRAKTGELFF. The CDR3 DNA follows: TGTGCCAGCAGTTACCTCAGGGCAAAAACCGGGGAGCTGTTTTTT.

The chain couples TRBV19 to TRBJ1-5; D is unresolved. CDR3 length: 15 amino acids. Germline CDR1 LNHDA, CDR2 SQIVND (reference sequence). V was shortened by 8 bases and J by 0 bases, with 14 bases between the two germline ends. In DNA form, the CDR3 reads TGTGCCAGTCTCGAGGTCTCCGTTAGCAATCAGCCCCAGCATTTT. Its translation: CASLEVSVSNQPQHF.

The chain is built from TRBV5-5 and TRBJ1-1; D is unresolved. V was shortened by 1 base and J by 3 bases, with 7 bases between the two germline ends. Germline-derived CDR1 and CDR2 are SGHKS and YYEKEE (reference sequence). CDR3 length equals 13 residues. CDR3 nucleotides: TGTGCCAGCAGCTTGTACTCGGACACTGAAGCTTTCTTT. As protein: CASSLYSDTEAFF.

The chain joins TRBV5-1 to TRBJ1-2, with 8 nucleotides matching TRBD1. The CDR3 contains 15 residues. Germline CDR1 is SGHRS and CDR2 is YFSETQ. With V trimmed by 4 bases and J by 7 bases, 12 bases remained unmatched. CDR3 sequence: CASSQRAGGTSGYTF. CDR3 coding DNA: TGCGCCAGCAGCCAGAGGGCAGGGGGCACGTCTGGCTACACCTTC. Full variable domain (rest looked up from reference TRBV5-1 and TRBJ1-2): KAGVTQTPRYLIKTRGQQVTLSCSPISGHRSVSWYQQTPGQGLQFLFEYFSETQRNKGNFPGRFSGRQFSNSRSEMNVSTLELGDSALYLCASSQRAGGTSGYTFGSGTRLTVV.

The chain employs TRBV2 and TRBJ1-4; D not certain. CDR1 SNHLY and CDR2 FYNNEI come from the germline V gene. The germline V and J ends were trimmed by 0 bases and 8 bases, with 10 bases remaining between them. The CDR3 contains 14 residues. CDR3 sequence: CASSEASGKEKLFF. DNA for the CDR3: TGTGCCAGCAGTGAAGCGTCCGGGAAGGAAAAACTGTTTTTT.

V is TRBV7-3 and J is TRBJ2-1, with a tentative D call TRBD1 (6 bases). Germline V lookup: CDR1 SGHTA, CDR2 FQGTGA. V was clipped by 0 bases and J by 6 bases, with 12 bases between them. CDR3 length equals 15 residues. The CDR3: CASSLTSGAVNEQFF. For the CDR3, the DNA is TGTGCCAGCAGCTTAACGTCAGGGGCTGTCAATGAGCAGTTCTTC.

V and J are TRBV18 and TRBJ2-7; 9 bases line up with TRBD1. The CDR3 has 15 residues. CDR1 is KGHSH, CDR2 LQKENI, per germline. V was clipped by 5 bases and J by 2 bases; unmatched bases: 7. CDR3 sequence (DNA): TGTGCCAGCTCATTCCGACAGGGGGGGGCCTACGAGCAGTACTTC. Protein: CASSFRQGGAYEQYF.

The chain has TRBV4-1 and TRBJ1-6; 8 bases match TRBD1. Germline V gene data show CDR1 as MGHRA and CDR2 as YSYEKL. The CDR3 runs to 14 residues. The ends lost 4 bases at V and 11 bases at J; junction bases unmatched: 7. Here the CDR3 DNA reads TGCGCCAGCAGCCCTGGACAGGGAGGAGCACCCCTCCACTTT. Encoded protein: CASSPGQGGAPLHF.

This clone came up once. The chain is built from TRBV2 and TRBJ2-2, with D maybe TRBD2 (5 bases). Trimming took 6 bases from V and 1 from J, leaving 9 bases between them. The germline V gene encodes CDR1 SNHLY and CDR2 FYNNEI. CDR3 size: 14 residues. CDR3 region: CASRGSRNTGELFF. The CDR3 DNA sequence: TGTGCCAGCAGGGGGAGCCGGAACACCGGGGAGCTGTTTTTT.